This T cell receptor (beta chain) was captured by sequencing in a study of post-analysis software for immune sequencing data. Broader study findings: Relative to controls, patients had roughly five TRBV segments at higher frequency, with TRBV5-6, TRBV5-1 and TRBV20-1 among these. Samples from a shared batch, those prepared together, strongly co-clustered by F measure.

Prepared libraries of TCR beta cDNA carried unique molecular identifiers. Roughly 510,000 cDNA molecules were recovered from an input of roughly 0.95 to 10 million T cells. TCRdb redid the calling of the PCR reads with MiXCR, one entry per CDR3 protein. In the table there are 750,000 to 950,000 distinct CDR3 sequences, more than 45% of which are singletons. V dropped 10 bases and J dropped 2; count of bases not matched to a gene: 5. Germline assignment: CDR1 SNHLY and CDR2 FYNNEI. This CDR3 has 13 residues. This clonotype appeared a few times. Its antigen is not known. The source is a girl aged 10 to 17 with multiple sclerosis. V is TRBV2 and J is TRBJ2-3, with 8 bases matching TRBD1. The source material was blood. The CDR3 DNA reads as TGTGCCACCCCGACAGGGGACACAGATACGCAGTATTTT. Amino acid sequence: CATPTGDTDTQYF.